This entry lists 10 T cell receptor beta chains sequenced from one sample in a study of cytomegalovirus exposure and HLA in healthy donors. The primer mix had 60 Vbeta and 13 Jbeta primers. Only in-frame clones appear in the TCRdb table, and some are missing; sequencing was by immunoSEQ multiplex PCR. The sample shows 150,000 to 200,000 clones, more than 65% of them seen only once. Sequenced: PBMCs. The receptors stem from a woman in her fifties or sixties in good health and CMV-seronegative.

V is TRBV10-3 and J is TRBJ2-1, with D tentatively TRBD1 (5 bases). The V gene lost 6 bases and the J gene lost 6 bases, with 12 bases spanning the gap. The CDR3 sequence is 13 residues long. Germline assignment: CDR1 ENHRY and CDR2 SYGVKD. CDR3 sequence: CAIRVSGFNEQFF. CDR3 nucleotide sequence: TGTGCCATCAGGGTCTCAGGGTTCAATGAGCAGTTCTTC.

The chain combines TRBV7-8 with TRBJ1-2; 9 positions match TRBD1. Per the germline V gene, CDR1 is SGHVS and CDR2 is FQNEAQ. The CDR3 consists of 14 residues. Losses at the gene ends were 7 bases for V and 5 bases for J; bases not matched to a gene: 8. The DNA of the CDR3 is TGTGCCAGCAACCCCTCGGGACAGGGATATGGCTACACCTTC. Encoded protein: CASNPSGQGYGYTF. The complete variable domain, with remaining parts taken from reference TRBV7-8 and TRBJ1-2, reads GAGVSQSPRYKVAKRGQDVALRCDPISGHVSLFWYQQALGQGPEFLTYFQNEAQLDKSGLPSDRFFAERPEGSVSTLKIQRTQQEDSAVYLCASNPSGQGYGYTFGSGTRLTVV.

Only one count was recorded for this clone. This chain's CDR3 is CASSLGRGLAFDEQYF. The DNA of the CDR3 is TGTGCCAGCAGCTTAGGCCGGGGACTAGCGTTCGACGAGCAGTACTTC. The V call is TRBV13, the J call TRBJ2-7, with 10 bases that match TRBD2. CDR3 length: 16 amino acids. In germline, CDR1 is PRHDT, CDR2 FYEKMQ (reference sequence). J gave up 5 bases and V 0 bases, and 7 bases lay outside the gene matches.

J is TRBJ2-5 and V is TRBV25-1; D unclear. The CDR3 has 12 amino acids. Per germline, CDR1 MGHDK and CDR2 SYGVNS. V was clipped by 1 base and J by 11 bases, with 11 bases between them. The CDR3 protein is CASSEFGEEQYF. In DNA form, the CDR3 reads TGTGCCAGCAGTGAATTCGGAGAAGAGCAGTACTTC.

The chain employs TRBV15 and TRBJ1-1; perhaps TRBD1 as D (6 bases). V lost 2 bases, J lost 8 bases, and 12 bases lay in between. Germline CDR1 LNHNV, CDR2 YYDKDF (reference sequence). The CDR3 extends over 13 amino acids. The CDR3 DNA follows: TGTGCCACCAGCAGAACCAGACAGGAGGAAGCTTTCTTT. It encodes CATSRTRQEEAFF. The full variable domain, with the rest looked up from reference TRBV15 and TRBJ1-1, is DAMVIQNPRYQVTQFGKPVTLSCSQTLNHNVMYWYQQKSSQAPKLLFHYYDKDFNNEADTPDNFQSRRPNTSFCFLDIRSPGLGDTAMYLCATSRTRQEEAFFGQGTRLTVV.

The chain couples TRBV7-9 to TRBJ1-1; D unresolved. Germline V CDR1 and CDR2: SEHNR, FQNEAQ (reference sequence). Trimming stripped 1 base from V and 1 base from J, with 4 bases between. The CDR3 totals 13 residues. The CDR3 region is CASSLGQNTEAFF. CDR3 nucleotide sequence: TGTGCCAGCAGCTTAGGACAGAACACTGAAGCTTTCTTT.

The gene calls are TRBV7-2 and TRBJ2-3; TRBD2 agrees at 14 bases. This CDR3 region has 18 residues. V was pared by 4 bases and J by 2 bases, with 8 bases of the junction left unmatched. The germline CDR1 and CDR2 sequences are SGHTA and FQGNSA. The CDR3 sequence is CASSSPGLAGDHTDTQYF. DNA of the CDR3: TGTGCCAGCAGCTCGCCGGGACTAGCGGGGGACCACACAGATACGCAGTATTTT.

V gene TRBV30 combines with J gene TRBJ2-5; maybe TRBD2 (5 bases). The DNA end is a closer match to TRBJ2-7, so the J assignment may be wrong. Germline V gives CDR1 GTSNPN, CDR2 SVGIG (reference sequence). The CDR3 has 13 amino acids. CDR3 residues: CAWESIGGYEQYF. The CDR3, as DNA: TGTGCCTGGGAGTCGATCGGCGGGTACGAGCAGTACTTC.

The chain combines TRBV7-2 with TRBJ2-1, with 14 bases aligning to TRBD2. V lost 5 bases, J lost 11 bases, and 8 bases stayed unmatched. The CDR3 has 15 residues. Germline V gene sequence: CDR1 SGHTA, CDR2 FQGNSA. CDR3 coding DNA: TGTGCCAGCAGCCCCCGACTAGCGGGGGGGCACAAGCAGTTCTTC. Translation: CASSPRLAGGHKQFF.

The V and J genes are TRBV5-1 and TRBJ2-5, with D unclear. Germline V CDR1 and CDR2: SGHRS, YFSETQ. Trimming pared 5 bases from V and 5 bases from J, leaving 16 bases between. The CDR3 runs to 14 residues. DNA of the CDR3: TGCGCCAGCAGACAAACAAGCTCCGGGGAGACCCAGTACTTC. Protein sequence: CASRQTSSGETQYF.